These T cell receptor beta chains were read from a single sample in a study of regulatory T cells in long-lasting Graves disease. TCRdb ran MiXCR on the multiplex PCR reads and lists one entry per CDR3 protein. Among hundreds of thousands of distinct CDR3 sequences listed, around 15% were seen once. In addition, the sample was reused for a study of T cells in Graves' hyperthyroidism and ophthalmopathy.

The sample consisted of peripheral blood mononuclear cells (PBMCs), taken at new diagnosis, from a patient treated with antithyroid drugs. The origin of the receptors is a man in his forties or fifties with Graves disease. CDR3s include the opening cysteine and the closing phenylalanine or tryptophan. Fields, in order: D gene, J gene, V gene, clone size, CDR3 DNA, CDR3 protein. D genes are given only for firm matches. Part of the rows lack a size; the others show once, few, many or a class for expanded clones.

>-|TRBJ2-3|TRBV20-1|once
TGCAGGGGTACTAGGACAGATACGCAGTATTTT
CRGTRTDTQYF
>-|TRBJ1-5|TRBV12-3/TRBV12-4|many
TGTGCCAGCAGTTACGATAGCAATCAGCCCCAGCATTTT
CASSYDSNQPQHF
>-|TRBJ2-7|TRBV6-2/TRBV6-3|-
TGTGCCAGCAGTGTCCTCAGGGGGGACTACGAGCAGTACTTC
CASSVLRGDYEQYF
>TRBD1|TRBJ2-2|TRBV19|few
TGTGCCAGTATGGGGACAGGGAACACCGGGGAGCTGTTTTTT
CASMGTGNTGELFF
>-|TRBJ2-5|TRBV11-2|many
TGTGCCAGCAGCTACGGGACAACACAAGAGACCCAGTACTTC
CASSYGTTQETQYF
>TRBD1|TRBJ2-5|TRBV29-1|many
TGCAGCGTCACGGGGGACAGGGGGCGGGGTCAAGAGACCCAGTACTTC
CSVTGDRGRGQETQYF
>-|TRBJ1-1|TRBV2|few
TGTGCCAGCAGGTACGCAGGGGTTGAAGCTTTCTTT
CASRYAGVEAFF
>-|TRBJ2-2|TRBV5-1|-
TGCGCCAGCAACAGTCAGGACCCGAACACCGGGGAGCTGTTTTTT
CASNSQDPNTGELFF
>-|TRBJ1-2|TRBV11-2|many
TGTGCCAGCAGCTTGGCAGCGGGTACAAACTATGGCTACACCTTC
CASSLAAGTNYGYTF
>-|TRBJ1-1|TRBV7-3|many
TGTGCCAGCAGACTTGACCTGGGGACAGAAGCTTTCTTT
CASRLDLGTEAFF